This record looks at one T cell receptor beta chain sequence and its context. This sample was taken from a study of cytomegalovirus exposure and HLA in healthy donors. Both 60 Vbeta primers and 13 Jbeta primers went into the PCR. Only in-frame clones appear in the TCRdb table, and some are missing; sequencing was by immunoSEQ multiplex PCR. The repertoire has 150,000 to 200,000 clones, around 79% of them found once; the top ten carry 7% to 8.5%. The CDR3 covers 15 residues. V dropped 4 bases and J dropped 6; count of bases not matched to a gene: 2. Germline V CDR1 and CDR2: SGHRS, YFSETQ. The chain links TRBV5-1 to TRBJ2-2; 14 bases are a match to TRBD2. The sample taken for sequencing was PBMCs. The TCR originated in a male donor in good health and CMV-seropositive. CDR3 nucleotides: TGCGCCAGCAGCACGGGACTAGCGGGGGCCGGGGAGCTGTTTTTT. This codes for CASSTGLAGAGELFF.